The 31 T cell receptor beta chains listed next were all sequenced from one sample in a study of shared clonotypes between healthy human individuals. The table came from immunoSEQ multiplex PCR; TCRdb's copy has only in-frame clones and leaves some out. The sample has around 2,000,000 clones; 93% are singletons. Positive CCR7 selection of CD45RO-negative cells yielded the naive CD8 cells, and terminally differentiated effector memory CD45RA+ cells were excluded. The sequenced sample was naive CD8+ T cells from PBMCs. These receptors were collected from a man younger than 35 in good health. Some clones in this sample may be carry-over from other donors' samples.

The CDR3 DNA reads as TGTGCCTGGGGCAGGGGGCGAACTGAAGCTTTCTTT. Amino acids: CAWGRGRTEAFF. The chain recombines TRBV30 with TRBJ1-1, with 8 bases fitting TRBD1. Germline CDR1 reads GTSNPN; CDR2 reads SVGIG (reference sequence). This CDR3 contains 12 residues. With 5 bases clipped from V and 5 bases from J, the junction kept 4 bases outside the gene matches.

The chain recombines TRBV2 with TRBJ2-7, with D unresolved. Germline loops: CDR1 SNHLY, CDR2 FYNNEI. Trimming shortened V by 1 base and J by 1 base, and 5 bases separated the two germline ends. CDR3 length: 13 residues. The CDR3 DNA sequence: TGTGCCAGCAGTGAAGACAAATCCTACGAGCAGTACTTC. Protein sequence: CASSEDKSYEQYF.

The chain recombines TRBV28 with TRBJ1-4, with D possibly TRBD1 on 5 matching bases. There are 16 residues in the CDR3. Germline V gene data show CDR1 as MDHEN and CDR2 as SYDVKM. With 3 bases removed from V and 5 bases from J, the gap between germline ends came to 16 bases. The CDR3, as DNA: TGTGCCAGCAGTTTCCTGGGCGAGACAGCAAATGAAAAACTGTTTTTT. As protein: CASSFLGETANEKLFF.

Comment on this clone: Other DNA sequences in the same sample also yield this CDR3. The chain uses TRBV27 and TRBJ2-7, with D perhaps TRBD1 (5 bases). The germline V and J ends were trimmed by 3 bases and 1 base, with 7 bases remaining between them. Germline values: CDR1 MNHEY, CDR2 SMNVEV (reference sequence). The CDR3 length is 13 residues. CDR3 sequence (DNA): TGTGCCAGCAGTTTTGGGGCGTCCTACGAGCAGTACTTC. Translated, it gives CASSFGASYEQYF.

V and J are TRBV27 and TRBJ2-3; the D call may be TRBD1 or TRBD2 (5 bases each). CDR1 is MNHEY and CDR2 is SMNVEV in the germline V gene (reference sequence). Trimming stripped 2 bases from V and 8 bases from J, with 14 bases between. This CDR3 spans 14 amino acids. In DNA form, the CDR3 reads TGTGCCAGCAGTTTAAGGGACCCTCGCTCTACGCAGTATTTT. Residues: CASSLRDPRSTQYF.

This clone has just one count. This chain uses TRBV27 with TRBJ2-3; 9 positions match TRBD2. The CDR3 is made up of 16 amino acids. Germline CDR1 is MNHEY and CDR2 is SMNVEV (reference sequence). V shed 5 bases, J shed 1 base, and the junction held 7 bases outside the gene matches. The CDR3 DNA follows: TGTGCCAGCAGTCACTTAGCGGGAGTTCGCACAGATACGCAGTATTTT. Encoded protein: CASSHLAGVRTDTQYF.

This CDR3 is CASTLLRAPGAFF. The CDR3 coding sequence is TGTGCCAGCACTTTATTAAGGGCCCCTGGGGCTTTCTTT. This sequence joins TRBV6-1 and TRBJ1-1; unclear D gene. This CDR3 is built from 13 residues. V shed 7 bases and J shed 11 bases, with 20 bases lying between them. Germline lookup yields CDR1 MNHNS and CDR2 SASEGT.

The rearrangement uses TRBV9 and TRBJ2-7, with D possibly matching TRBD1 (5 bases). Germline assignment: CDR1 SGDLS and CDR2 YYNGEE. The CDR3 is made up of 16 amino acids. Trimming left V 0 bases short and J 5 bases short, with 18 bases between. This CDR3 reads CASSVEGVGRLDEQYF. CDR3 bases: TGTGCCAGCAGCGTAGAAGGGGTAGGGCGGCTAGACGAGCAGTACTTC.

The chain couples TRBV28 to TRBJ1-5; 9 bases align to TRBD1. The CDR3 has 16 residues. The V and J ends lost 3 bases and 6 bases, in that order; junction bases with no gene match: 9. Germline values: CDR1 MDHEN, CDR2 SYDVKM. Here the CDR3 reads CASSFSRTGGGQPQHF. CDR3 coding DNA: TGTGCCAGCAGTTTCTCCAGAACAGGGGGCGGTCAGCCCCAGCATTTT.

This clone was found once. The V gene is TRBV6-4, the J gene TRBJ1-2, with D hard to call. This CDR3 is 12 amino acids long. V lost 5 bases and J lost 5, with 9 bases in between. The germline V gene has CDR1 MRHNA and CDR2 SNTAGT. CDR3 nucleotides: TGTGCCAGCAGTTCCTGGGGATATGGCTACACCTTC. Translating it yields CASSSWGYGYTF.

The chain uses TRBV5-4 and TRBJ1-5; 7 positions agree with TRBD1. Germline-derived CDR1 and CDR2 are SGHNT and YYREEE (reference sequence). J gave up 5 bases and V 3 bases, and 8 bases lay outside the gene matches. The CDR3 has 15 amino acids. The CDR3 DNA follows: TGTGCCAGCAGCTCCTACGGGACAGTTGATCAGCCCCAGCATTTT. Translation: CASSSYGTVDQPQHF.

The genes are TRBV19 and TRBJ2-7; 14 bases match TRBD2. The germline gives CDR1 LNHDA, CDR2 SQIVND (reference sequence). J gave up 2 bases and V 7 bases, and 4 bases lay outside the gene matches. The CDR3 spans 15 residues. CDR3 residues: CASNGLAGGPYEQYF. The CDR3, as DNA: TGTGCCAGTAATGGACTAGCGGGAGGTCCCTACGAGCAGTACTTC.

The chain recombines TRBV6-4 with TRBJ2-1; TRBD2 matches 10 bases. V trimming: 6 bases; J trimming: 8 bases; junction bases outside the gene matches: 7. Germline assignment: CDR1 MRHNA and CDR2 SNTAGT. CDR3 length equals 14 residues. The CDR3 nucleotides are TGTGCCAGCAGCTCGCTAGCGGGAGACGATGAGCAGTTCTTC. Its translation: CASSSLAGDDEQFF.

This chain connects TRBV5-1 to TRBJ2-3; possibly TRBD2 for D (5 bases). The ends were cut back, 1 base at V and 2 bases at J, with 17 bases in the middle. The CDR3 has 17 amino acids. Looked up from germline, CDR1 is SGHRS and CDR2 is YFSETQ. CDR3 bases: TGCGCCAGCAGCTTGTTAGGAGTGGGAGCTTACACAGATACGCAGTATTTT. This encodes CASSLLGVGAYTDTQYF.

The rearrangement uses TRBV6-1 and TRBJ2-7; D not resolved. The V end was cut by 1 base, the J end by 2 bases, with 9 bases between. The CDR3 covers 14 residues. Germline values: CDR1 MNHNS, CDR2 SASEGT. This chain's CDR3 is CASSEEGWPYEQYF. The CDR3, as DNA: TGTGCCAGCAGTGAAGAAGGGTGGCCCTACGAGCAGTACTTC.

The J gene is TRBJ1-3, the V gene TRBV29-1; D may be TRBD1 (5 bases). The CDR3 loop spans 15 amino acids. V was pared by 4 bases and J by 0 bases, with 13 bases between. The germline CDR1 and CDR2 sequences are SQVTM and ANQGSEA. CDR3 sequence (DNA): TGCAGCGTTGCCGGGACCAGGGACTCTGGAAACACCATATATTTT. It codes for CSVAGTRDSGNTIYF. Based on the CDR3 plus reference TRBV29-1 and TRBJ1-3, the full variable domain is SAVISQKPSRDICQRGTSLTIQCQVDSQVTMMFWYRQQPGQSLTLIATANQGSEATYESGFVIDKFPISRPNLTFSTLTVSNMSPEDSSIYLCSVAGTRDSGNTIYFGEGSWLTVV.

The gene calls are TRBV14 and TRBJ2-7, with 13 nucleotides matching TRBD2. The J segment lost 7 bases and the V segment lost 2 bases, leaving 8 bases of the junction unmatched. CDR3 size: 16 residues. CDR1 and CDR2 from the germline V gene are SGHDN and FVKESK. This CDR3 reads CASSQTTGLAGDEQYF. The CDR3, as DNA: TGTGCCAGCAGCCAAACTACCGGACTAGCGGGAGATGAGCAGTACTTC.

The chain uses TRBV27 and TRBJ2-3, with D maybe TRBD1 (6 bases). The CDR3 runs to 16 residues. Germline CDR1 MNHEY, CDR2 SMNVEV (reference sequence). V was cut by 5 bases and J by 0 bases, with 15 bases left in between. The chain's CDR3 is CASSGPGRGSTDTQYF. Written as DNA, the CDR3 is TGTGCCAGCAGTGGACCCGGCAGGGGAAGCACAGATACGCAGTATTTT.

This chain joins TRBV5-1 and TRBJ2-6; D uncertain. Trimming took 0 bases from V and 4 from J, leaving 8 bases between them. There are 15 residues in the CDR3. Germline CDR1 reads SGHRS; CDR2 reads YFSETQ. The CDR3 DNA sequence: TGCGCCAGCAGCTTGGATCTGTCCGGGGCCAACGTCCTGACTTTC. Its translation: CASSLDLSGANVLTF.

V usage is TRBV7-8 and J usage is TRBJ2-5; possibly TRBD1 or TRBD2 for D (6 bases each). Germline V gene data show CDR1 as SGHVS and CDR2 as FQNEAQ. This CDR3 is 18 amino acids long. Trimming removed 1 base from V and 3 bases from J, with 21 bases in between. CDR3 sequence (DNA): TGTGCCAGCAGCTTAGGCCTGTGGGGGGCGCGGTGGGAAGAGACCCAGTACTTC. It encodes CASSLGLWGARWEETQYF.

The J gene is TRBJ1-1, the V gene TRBV27; D gene uncertain. CDR1 is MNHEY, CDR2 SMNVEV, per germline (reference sequence). This CDR3 contains 18 residues. The ends were cut back, 2 bases at V and 0 bases at J, with 19 bases in the middle. The CDR3 loop reads CASSLDGRRGVLNTEAFF. The CDR3 DNA is TGTGCCAGCAGTTTAGATGGCAGGCGTGGAGTATTGAACACTGAAGCTTTCTTT.

The V gene is TRBV28, the J gene TRBJ2-7; no definite D call. V was pared by 6 bases and J by 2 bases, with 14 bases between. The germline V gene has CDR1 MDHEN and CDR2 SYDVKM. This CDR3 contains 14 residues. CDR3 nucleotides: TGTGCCAGCAGCCCTCCCGCCCAGGCCTACGAGCAGTACTTC. This translates into CASSPPAQAYEQYF.

The V gene is TRBV5-8, the J gene TRBJ1-1; D remains unclear. The ends were cut back, 2 bases at V and 0 bases at J, with 17 bases in the middle. Germline CDR1 is SGHTS and CDR2 is YDEGEE. This CDR3 spans 17 amino acids. Here the CDR3 reads CASSFWGTGLMNTEAFF. The CDR3 DNA is TGTGCCAGCAGCTTTTGGGGTACTGGCCTCATGAACACTGAAGCTTTCTTT.

This clone came up once. V and J are TRBV7-3 and TRBJ1-1; maybe TRBD1 (5 bases). Germline CDR1 reads SGHTA; CDR2 reads FQGTGA. This CDR3 is built from 15 residues. The V end was cut by 0 bases, the J end by 2 bases, with 10 bases between. For the CDR3, the DNA is TGTGCCAGCAGCTTAACTCGGGGGGATAACACTGAAGCTTTCTTT. Amino acid sequence: CASSLTRGDNTEAFF. The variable domain in full, completed from reference TRBV7-3 and TRBJ1-1, reads GAGVSQTPSNKVTEKGKYVELRCDPISGHTALYWYRQSLGQGPEFLIYFQGTGAADDSGLPNDRFFAVRPEGSVSTLKIQRTERGDSAVYLCASSLTRGDNTEAFFGQGTRLTVV.

The chain carries TRBV19 and TRBJ2-2, with D perhaps matching TRBD2 (6 bases). The V and J ends lost 3 bases and 1 base respectively, with 12 bases between them. Germline lookup yields CDR1 LNHDA and CDR2 SQIVND (reference sequence). The CDR3 covers 16 residues. The CDR3 spells CASSMLRGQNTGELFF. The CDR3 DNA reads as TGTGCCAGTAGTATGTTGCGGGGTCAGAACACCGGGGAGCTGTTTTTT.

This clone is a singleton in its sample. The gene calls are TRBV28 and TRBJ1-2; D is ambiguous. The germline V gene encodes CDR1 MDHEN and CDR2 SYDVKM. CDR3 length: 12 residues. Trimming took 6 bases from V and 5 from J, leaving 10 bases between them. This chain's CDR3 is CASRGQDYGYTF. CDR3 nucleotide sequence: TGTGCCAGCAGGGGTCAAGATTATGGCTACACCTTC.

The CDR3 DNA is TGTGCCAGCAGCTTAAGTACAGGGGGAAGTCAAGAGACCCAGTACTTC. Encoded protein: CASSLSTGGSQETQYF. This chain joins TRBV11-2 and TRBJ2-5; 8 positions agree with TRBD1. The CDR3 is 16 amino acids. Losses at the gene ends were 2 bases for V and 2 bases for J; bases not matched to a gene: 7. CDR1 is SGHAT and CDR2 is FQNNGV in the germline V gene.

V gene TRBV29-1 combines with J gene TRBJ2-1; TRBD1 matches 10 bases. Germline V gene lookup returns CDR1 SQVTM and CDR2 ANQGSEA. The junction had 5 bases not matched to a gene; V was cut back by 2 bases and J by 4 bases. The CDR3 loop spans 15 amino acids. This chain's CDR3 is CSVEPGQGTYNEQFF. Here the CDR3 DNA reads TGCAGCGTTGAACCGGGACAGGGGACGTACAATGAGCAGTTCTTC.

The chain carries TRBV5-6 and TRBJ2-7; no clear D. This CDR3 spans 15 amino acids. V lost 0 bases and J 0 bases, leaving 10 bases between the germline ends. Germline CDR1 and CDR2: SGHDT and YYEEEE. The CDR3 region has the DNA TGTGCCAGCAGCTTGGGAGGCGGTAACTCCTACGAGCAGTACTTC. Encoded protein: CASSLGGGNSYEQYF.

The DNA for the CDR3 is TGTGCCTGGAGTTCCCCCACTCATACTAGAGCCTACGAGCAGTACTTC. Amino acid sequence: CAWSSPTHTRAYEQYF. J is TRBJ2-7 and V is TRBV30; D perhaps matches TRBD2 (5 bases). Germline V gives CDR1 GTSNPN, CDR2 SVGIG (reference sequence). The CDR3 is 16 residues long. Trimming shortened V by 2 bases and J by 2 bases, and 19 bases separated the two germline ends.

This CDR3 reads CASTQGGENQPQHF. The CDR3 nucleotides read TGTGCTAGTACCCAAGGGGGAGAAAATCAGCCCCAGCATTTT. The chain uses TRBV12-5 and TRBJ1-5; tentatively, D is TRBD1 (6 bases). Germline CDR1 reads LGHNT; CDR2 reads FRNRAP. V was clipped by 8 bases and J by 4 bases, with 15 bases between them. The CDR3 sequence is 14 residues long. The variable domain in full, completed from reference TRBV12-5 and TRBJ1-5, reads DARVTQTPRHKVTEMGQEVTMRCQPILGHNTVFWYRQTMMQGLELLAYFRNRAPLDDSGMPKDRFSAEMPDATLATLKIQPSEPRDSAVYFCASTQGGENQPQHFGDGTRLSIL.